This paragraph reports one TCR beta chain. What this receptor recognizes is not known. Nothing much larger sits one base from this clone, and base qualities are not available. This sample is drawn from a study of cytomegalovirus exposure and HLA in healthy donors (dated by TCRdb to the late 2010s). About the investigation overall: An earlier analysis of fewer than 750 of the donors reported 276 Gb of sequence data and 90 million to 120 million unique TCR beta sequences obtained from around 190 million T cells. An early release that covered some 640 HLA-typed donors contained approximately 300 gigabases of sequencing data and tens of millions of unique TCR sequences. The genetic ancestry cluster associated with self-reported Caucasian donors included 65% to 90% of the roughly 410 genotyped donors. The study aimed to test whether cataloging public T cell receptors could reveal signatures of past pathogen exposure. The study used immunosequencing to profile the T cell repertoires of 666 subjects and linked those repertoires to cytomegalovirus serostatus. In addition to the first cohort of 666 subjects, a separate validation cohort of 120 different subjects was used. High-throughput TCR immunosequencing, statistical association of individual TCRs with disease status, and machine learning were combined to predict cytomegalovirus infection status. To study patterns of TCR occurrence, a later analysis re-analyzed previously published TCR beta repertoires from around 700 donors and added high-resolution HLA genotyping. The later analysis used no new phenotypic data to find candidate immune exposures, relying instead on TCR beta sequences and their occurrence across donors. To decide whether each TCR beta V gene segment behaved as functional or pseudogenic, an earlier analysis of approximately 590 of the donors relied on high-throughput TCR beta sequencing. Alongside the repertoire data, information on donor age, sex, ethnicity and CMV serostatus was compiled. In a later genetic analysis, genome-wide SNP genotypes for about three fifths of the roughly 670 donors were used, and that subset was treated as a discovery cohort. Every repertoire in the discovery cohort had been generated on one and the same sequencing platform. HLA typing included class I and class II loci at four-digit resolution. The number of typed donors differed by locus: roughly 620-630 for A, B, C, DRB1 and DQB1; 522 for DQA1; 600 to 610 for DPA1; and some 450 for DPB1. Because of strong linkage in the cohort, roughly 5 DR-DQ haplotypes were treated as single units for association and clustering. On average, roughly 240,000 unique TCR beta nucleotide sequences were sequenced per donor among fewer than 500 genotyped donors of the cohort, with roughly 18% of those sequences being non-productive. On the study overall, not on this receptor specifically: The 87-base-pair reads could not distinguish some IMGT-functional V segments, including TRBV6-2 and TRBV6-3, so those segments were excluded. In a later genetic analysis, fewer N-insertions in productive TCRs were reported among donors in an Asian-associated ancestry cluster than the roughly 700-donor mean. At a false discovery rate of 0.05, a later analysis linked about 16,000 TCR beta sequences to specific HLA alleles. According to a later analysis, TCR association rates differed among HLA loci, with DRB1 alleles showing the most associated TCRs and HLA-C alleles showing the fewest. The sequencing pipeline was judged likely to have produced a cluster of highly shared sequence variants as a technical artifact. A further reported finding was that TCR beta sequences accurately predicted the HLA-A and HLA-B alleles for most subjects in the first cohort. According to a later analysis, most CMV-associated TCR beta chains appeared to be HLA-restricted, and the HLA associations seemed to be driven largely by CMV exposure. Roughly uniform sequencing depth across donors was assumed in presence/absence analyses, although this assumption may not hold. The study listed 150 to 200 TCR beta chains as associated with cytomegalovirus. Only TCR beta chains were sequenced in this cohort, and the absence of alpha or paired-chain data limited detectable features. Most TCR sequences were observed very rarely across donors, whereas some public TCRs were present in many individuals. Because some donors lacked HLA typing at each locus, the association tests relied only on the typed subset. It was suggested by the authors that the approach could potentially be generalized to other disease states and immunological phenotypes. Several of the top co-occurrence clusters appeared to be linked to parvovirus B19, influenza, CMV and Epstein-Barr virus, according to a later analysis. The earlier analysis of approximately 590 of the donors excluded 15 to 20 rarely observed V segments, including chromosome 9 orphons, because counts were too low. Linkage disequilibrium might explain the correlated functional status among segregating V segments, but an unknown experimental factor could not be excluded. A few of the identified cytomegalovirus-associated TCR beta chains were confirmed in vitro to be specific for cytomegalovirus antigens. Immune exposure information for the cohort was limited to CMV serostatus. Assigning TCR associations to individual alleles was difficult when HLA alleles, especially DR and DQ, strongly co-occurred. An association between a missense DCLRE1C variant and V-gene and J-gene trimming of TCR beta chains was found in a later genetic analysis and replicated in an independent cohort. In a later analysis, HLA-associated TCR beta chains showed more clonal expansion and lower generation probabilities than non-associated chains that were equally common. In both the original and validation cohorts, the classifier was reported to diagnose cytomegalovirus status with high specificity and sensitivity. An earlier analysis of around 500 of the donors showed that most TCR beta V segments appeared in productive rearrangements either about 87% or about 30% of the time, which broadly matched IMGT annotations.

V ends up 1 base short and J 0 bases short, with an unmatched junction base count of 4. The CDR3 has 16 amino acids, counting the end cysteine and phenylalanine. The read is trimmed to its CDR3 DNA, 48 bases read in frame from base 1. The germline V gene yields SGHVS for CDR1 and FQNEAQ for CDR2. In total, 600 or so healthy bone marrow donors made up the cohort. At the time of sampling, all cohort members were nominally healthy, though unrecorded immune exposures were likely present. The donor tested CMV seronegative and was one of the 352 seronegative cohort members. A peripheral blood sample was collected from each donor, and TCR beta sequencing was performed on peripheral blood mononuclear cells. Genomic DNA extraction from the blood cell samples was performed with the Qiagen DNeasy Blood Extraction Kit. Libraries were prepared through the immunoSEQ multiplex PCR assay. A mixture of 60 forward primers for TCR Vbeta segments and 13 reverse primers for TCR Jbeta segments was used in the multiplex PCR. A multiplex PCR assay on genomic DNA amplified the CDR3 region of rearranged TCR beta genes. On the Illumina HiSeq System, the amplified TCR beta libraries were sequenced as 87-base-pair reads. In the paper's pipeline: Across the roughly 670 repertoires, a later analysis counted approximately 75 million unique TCR beta chains, approximately 12 million of which were shared by at least two donors. Raw reads were error-corrected and collapsed into unique sequences by a nearest-neighbor algorithm in which closely related sequences were merged to remove PCR and sequencing errors. V, D and J gene segments were assigned by aligning CDR3 sequences to IMGT reference sequences. For a sequence to be retained, a match of at least six nucleotides to both a V gene segment and a J gene segment was required. A rearrangement was called productive if the CDR3 had no stop codons and remained in frame with V and J, and every other rearrangement was called non-productive. Following IMGT convention, CDR3 was defined as the stretch from the second conserved V-encoded cysteine up to the conserved J-encoded phenylalanine. The earlier analysis of some 540 of the donors excluded any sequence lacking an unambiguous match to a single V gene segment. In an earlier analysis of some 590 of the donors, a V segment was called functional when productive rearrangements were above 56.7%, and segregating when the standard deviation between donors exceeded 5%. A statistical classification framework was built for diagnosing cytomegalovirus status from the catalog of TCR beta chain sequences. A later analysis assigned V and J genes by comparing TCR nucleotide sequences with IMGT/GENE-DB human TR gene sequences. Using the TCRdist pipeline, a later analysis assigned CDR3 sequences along with most-parsimonious VDJ recombination scenarios. In a later analysis, each TCR beta chain was defined by its CDR3 amino acid sequence together with its V-gene family, and reads without a unique V-gene family were excluded. As a way to deal with suspected cross-contamination and a sequencing artifact, a later analysis dropped 450 to 600 nucleotide sequences that were highly shared and had low generation probability. In a later analysis, a clonal expansion index for each public chain was calculated from normalized within-repertoire ranks of inferred template counts. Generation probabilities in a later analysis came from a VDJ recombination model fitted to out-of-frame rearrangements, and those results were checked against IGoR. A later analysis scored TCR-TCR, TCR-HLA and TCR-CMV co-occurrence with hypergeometric tests, applying a repertoire-size bias correction to TCR pairs. False discovery rates were estimated in a later analysis by permuting HLA or CMV assignments 20 times. In a later analysis, co-occurring TCRs were grouped with DBSCAN, and TCRdist sequence similarity was added when clustering was performed within HLA-allele-positive subsets. Repertoires with fewer than 30,000 or more than 120,000 public chains were left out of co-occurrence clustering, as were a handful of repertoires with anomalous nucleotide sharing. TCRdb mirrors the immuneACCESS table, restricted to in-frame sequences. Some clones are absent from its copies; in checked studies, under half trace to an unresolved V gene, and the reason for the others is unknown. That table furnishes V, J and clone size, whereas the DNA furnished D and trimming. This sample gives 130,000 or so clones in total; 75% of them show up just once. The ten largest clones capture around 3.4% of the sample.

This chain is built from TRBV7-8 and TRBJ1-1, and 8 junctional nucleotides match TRBD1. The sequence came from a man in his forties in good health and CMV-seronegative. The specimen was PBMCs. The sequence in DNA is TGTGCCAGCAGCTTAGGACAGGGGCCGATGAACACTGAAGCTTTCTTT. Translated, this gives CASSLGQGPMNTEAFF.